This T cell receptor (beta chain) was recorded in a study of blood T cell repertoires in COVID-19. About the study: The study drew acute and convalescent COVID-19 samples from the United States, Italy and Spain.

Profiled with immunoSEQ multiplex PCR; TCRdb holds only in-frame clones, not every one. The top ten hold under 2% of the sample, which has 150,000 to 200,000 clones, 80% to 90% seen once. The CDR3 sequence is 15 residues long. Per germline, CDR1 LNHDA and CDR2 SQIVND (reference sequence). Trimming removed 3 bases at V and 4 bases at J, with 13 bases between. Specimen: peripheral blood. This TCR came from a man aged 18 to 29 who had recovered from COVID-19. The J gene is TRBJ2-1, the V gene TRBV19, with D hard to call. CDR3 sequence reads: CASSMKASPYNEQFF. CDR3 DNA sequence: TGTGCCAGTAGTATGAAAGCTTCCCCTTACAATGAGCAGTTCTTC.